The clone carrying this TCR beta chain was detected many times. What it recognizes is unknown. This entry comes from a study of metastatic and nonmetastatic thyroid tumors. In the authors' methods: Clinicopathological groups differed in CDR3, with these differences serving to build a distant-metastasis classifier for papillary thyroid cancer. TCRdb redid the clone calls on the PCR reads using MiXCR. TCRdb's processing, not the authors' own work, is the source of the V and J calls. This sample carries 60,000 or so clones, about 4% of them seen once, and the ten largest clones take 20% to 25%. No treatment of any kind had been given to any patient before thyroid surgery. Trimming removed 4 bases from V and 7 bases from J; junction bases left unmatched: 4. CDR1 and CDR2 from the germline V gene are SQVTM and ANQGSEA. The CDR3 consists of 12 residues. Findings and caveats of the study: For both blood and tumor, malignant thyroid tumors reportedly showed significantly higher TCR beta diversity than benign nodules did.

The chain links TRBV29-1 to TRBJ2-7, with 10 bases fitting TRBD1. Sequencing used blood. The sequence came from a female donor with papillary thyroid cancer or a benign thyroid nodule (not recorded which). Some clones in this sample may be carry-over from other donors' samples. DNA for the CDR3: TGCAGCGTTGGGACAGGGGGAGAAGAGCAGTACTTC. Translating it yields CSVGTGGEEQYF.